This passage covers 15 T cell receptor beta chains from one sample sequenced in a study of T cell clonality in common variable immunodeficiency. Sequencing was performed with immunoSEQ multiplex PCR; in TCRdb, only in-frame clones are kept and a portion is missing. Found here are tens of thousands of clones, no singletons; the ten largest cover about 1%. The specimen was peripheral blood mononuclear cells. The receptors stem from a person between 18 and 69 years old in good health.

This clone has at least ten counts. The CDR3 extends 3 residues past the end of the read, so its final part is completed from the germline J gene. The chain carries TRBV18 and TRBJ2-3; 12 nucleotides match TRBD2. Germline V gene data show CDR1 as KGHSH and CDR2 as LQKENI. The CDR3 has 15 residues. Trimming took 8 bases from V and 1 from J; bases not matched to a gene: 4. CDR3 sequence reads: CASTWTSGGTDTQYF. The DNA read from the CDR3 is TGTGCCAGCACTTGGACTAGCGGGGGCACAGATACG. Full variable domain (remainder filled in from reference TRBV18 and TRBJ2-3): NAGVMQNPRHLVRRRGQEARLRCSPMKGHSHVYWYRQLPEEGLKFMVYLQKENIIDESGMPKERFSAEFPKEGPSILRIQQVVRGDSAAYFCASTWTSGGTDTQYFGPGTRLTVL.

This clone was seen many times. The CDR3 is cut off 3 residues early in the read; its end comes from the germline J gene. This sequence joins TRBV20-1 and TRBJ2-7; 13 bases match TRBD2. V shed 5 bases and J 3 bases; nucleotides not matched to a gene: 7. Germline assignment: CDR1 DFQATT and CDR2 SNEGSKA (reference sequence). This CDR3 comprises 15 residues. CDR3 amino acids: CSAQPGTSGIYEQYF. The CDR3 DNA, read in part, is TGCAGTGCTCAACCCGGGACTAGCGGGATCTACGAG.

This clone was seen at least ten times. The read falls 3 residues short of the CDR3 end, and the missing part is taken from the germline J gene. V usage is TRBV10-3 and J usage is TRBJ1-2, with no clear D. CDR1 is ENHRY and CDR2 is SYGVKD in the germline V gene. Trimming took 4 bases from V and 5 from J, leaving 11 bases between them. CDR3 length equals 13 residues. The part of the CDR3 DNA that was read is TGTGCCATCAGTGTCTCCGGTGCTTATGGC. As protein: CAISVSGAYG. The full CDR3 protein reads CAISVSGAYGYTF.

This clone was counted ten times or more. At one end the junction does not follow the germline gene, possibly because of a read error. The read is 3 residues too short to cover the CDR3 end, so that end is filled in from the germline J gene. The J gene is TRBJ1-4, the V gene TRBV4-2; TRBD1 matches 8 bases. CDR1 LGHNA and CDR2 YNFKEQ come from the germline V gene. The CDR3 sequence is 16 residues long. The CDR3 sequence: CASSQGQGARGEKLFF. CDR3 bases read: TGCGCCAGCAGCCAAGGTCAGGGGGCGCGGGGTGAAAAA.

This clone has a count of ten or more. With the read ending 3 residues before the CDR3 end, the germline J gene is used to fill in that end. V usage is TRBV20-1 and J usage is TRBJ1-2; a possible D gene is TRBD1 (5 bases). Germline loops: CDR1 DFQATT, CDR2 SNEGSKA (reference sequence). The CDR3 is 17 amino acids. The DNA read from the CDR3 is TGCAGTGCTAGAGATTTCGGCAGGGTGAGAGGAGTTGGAGGC. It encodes CSARDFGRVRGVGG. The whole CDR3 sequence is CSARDFGRVRGVGGYTF.

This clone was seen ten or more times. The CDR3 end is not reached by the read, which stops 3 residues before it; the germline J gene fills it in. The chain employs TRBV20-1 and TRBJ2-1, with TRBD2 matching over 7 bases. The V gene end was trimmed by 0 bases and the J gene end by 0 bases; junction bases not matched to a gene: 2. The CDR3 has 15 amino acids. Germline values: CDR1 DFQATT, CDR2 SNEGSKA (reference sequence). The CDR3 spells CSAREGTISYNEQFF. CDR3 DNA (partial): TGCAGTGCTAGAGAGGGGACTATCTCCTACAATGAG.

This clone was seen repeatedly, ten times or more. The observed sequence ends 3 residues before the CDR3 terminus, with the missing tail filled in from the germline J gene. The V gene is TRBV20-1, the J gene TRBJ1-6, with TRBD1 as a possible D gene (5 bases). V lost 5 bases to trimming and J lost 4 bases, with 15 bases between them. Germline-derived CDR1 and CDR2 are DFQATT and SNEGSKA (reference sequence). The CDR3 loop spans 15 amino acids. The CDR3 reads CSARVGQMYNSPLHF. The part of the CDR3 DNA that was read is TGCAGTGCTCGGGTCGGACAAATGTATAATTCACCC.

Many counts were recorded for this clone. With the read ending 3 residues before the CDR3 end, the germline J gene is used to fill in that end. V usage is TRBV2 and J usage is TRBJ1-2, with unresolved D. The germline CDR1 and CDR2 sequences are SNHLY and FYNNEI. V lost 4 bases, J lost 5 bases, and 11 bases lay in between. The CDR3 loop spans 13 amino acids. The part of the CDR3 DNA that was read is TGTGCCAGCAGTGGGGCCGGACTTTATGGC. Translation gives CASSGAGLYG. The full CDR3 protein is CASSGAGLYGYTF.

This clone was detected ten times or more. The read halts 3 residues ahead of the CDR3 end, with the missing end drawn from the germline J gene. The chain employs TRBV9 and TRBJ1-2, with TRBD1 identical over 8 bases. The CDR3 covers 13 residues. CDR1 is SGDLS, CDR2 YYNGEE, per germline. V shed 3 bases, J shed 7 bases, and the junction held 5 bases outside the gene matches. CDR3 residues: CASSGDRGLGYTF. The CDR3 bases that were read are TGTGCCAGCAGCGGCGACAGGGGCCTTGGC.

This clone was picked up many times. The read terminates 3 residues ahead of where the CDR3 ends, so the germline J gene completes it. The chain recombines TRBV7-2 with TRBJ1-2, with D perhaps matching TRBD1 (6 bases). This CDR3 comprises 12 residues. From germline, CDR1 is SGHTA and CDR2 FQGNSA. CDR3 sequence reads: CASSQRGISYTF. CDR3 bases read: TGTGCCAGCAGCCAGAGGGGGATTAGC.

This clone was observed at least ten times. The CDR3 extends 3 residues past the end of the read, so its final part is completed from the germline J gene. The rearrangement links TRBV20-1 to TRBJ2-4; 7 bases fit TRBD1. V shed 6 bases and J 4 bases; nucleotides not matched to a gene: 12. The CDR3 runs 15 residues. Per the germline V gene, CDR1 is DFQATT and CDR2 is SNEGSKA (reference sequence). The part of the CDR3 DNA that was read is TGCAGTGCCCCGGAGCCCGGGACAGTTAAAAACATT. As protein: CSAPEPGTVKNI. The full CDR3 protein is CSAPEPGTVKNIQYF.

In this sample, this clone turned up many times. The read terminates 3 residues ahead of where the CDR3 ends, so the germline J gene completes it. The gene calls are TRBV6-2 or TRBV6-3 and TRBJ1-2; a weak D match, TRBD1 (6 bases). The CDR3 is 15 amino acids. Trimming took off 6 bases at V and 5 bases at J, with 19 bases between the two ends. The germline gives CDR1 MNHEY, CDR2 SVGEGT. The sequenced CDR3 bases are TGTGCCAGCAGCAACGAAGGGGGTCTCATTTATGGC. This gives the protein CASSNEGGLIYG. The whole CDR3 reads CASSNEGGLIYGYTF.

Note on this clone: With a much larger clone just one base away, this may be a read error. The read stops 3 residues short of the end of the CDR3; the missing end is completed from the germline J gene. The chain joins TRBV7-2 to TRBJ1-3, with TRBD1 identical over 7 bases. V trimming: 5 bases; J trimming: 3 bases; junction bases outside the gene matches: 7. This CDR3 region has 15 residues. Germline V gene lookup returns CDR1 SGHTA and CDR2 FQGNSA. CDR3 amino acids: CASSRDSGGGNTIYF. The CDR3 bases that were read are TGTGCCAGCAGCCGGGACAGCGGAGGTGGAAACACC.

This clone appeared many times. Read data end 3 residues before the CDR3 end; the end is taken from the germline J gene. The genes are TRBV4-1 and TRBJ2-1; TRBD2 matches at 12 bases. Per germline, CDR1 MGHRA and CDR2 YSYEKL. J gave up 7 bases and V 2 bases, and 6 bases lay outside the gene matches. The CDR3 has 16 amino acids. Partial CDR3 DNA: TGCGCCAGCAGCCAACTACTAGCGGGGGGTGAAAATGAG. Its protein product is CASSQLLAGGENE. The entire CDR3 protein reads CASSQLLAGGENEQFF.

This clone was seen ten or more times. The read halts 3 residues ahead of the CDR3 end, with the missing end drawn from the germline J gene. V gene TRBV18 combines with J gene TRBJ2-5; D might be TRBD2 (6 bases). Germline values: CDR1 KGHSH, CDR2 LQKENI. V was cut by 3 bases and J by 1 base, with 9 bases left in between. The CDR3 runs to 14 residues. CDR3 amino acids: CASSPAGSQETQYF. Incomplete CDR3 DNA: TGTGCCAGCTCACCCGCGGGGTCCCAAGAGACC.